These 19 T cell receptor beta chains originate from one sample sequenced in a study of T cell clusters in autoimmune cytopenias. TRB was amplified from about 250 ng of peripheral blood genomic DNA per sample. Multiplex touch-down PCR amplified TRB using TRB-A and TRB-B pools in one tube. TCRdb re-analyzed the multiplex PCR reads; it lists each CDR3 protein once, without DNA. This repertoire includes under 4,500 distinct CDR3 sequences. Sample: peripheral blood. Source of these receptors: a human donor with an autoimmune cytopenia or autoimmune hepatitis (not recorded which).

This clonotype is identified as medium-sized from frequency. This chain's CDR3 is CATSRAGQLYEQYF. The chain joins TRBV15 to TRBJ2-7; the D call of TRBD1 rests on TCRdb alone, since no DNA is present to check it. This CDR3 comprises 14 residues. Germline V gene sequence: CDR1 LNHNV, CDR2 YYDKDF (reference sequence).

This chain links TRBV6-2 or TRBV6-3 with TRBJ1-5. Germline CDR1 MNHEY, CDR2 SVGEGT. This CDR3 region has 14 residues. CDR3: CASSYSWRAQPQHF.

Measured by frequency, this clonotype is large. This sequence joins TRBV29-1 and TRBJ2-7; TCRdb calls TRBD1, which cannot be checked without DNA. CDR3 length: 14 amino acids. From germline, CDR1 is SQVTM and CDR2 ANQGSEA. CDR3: CSAAGGSSSYEQYF.

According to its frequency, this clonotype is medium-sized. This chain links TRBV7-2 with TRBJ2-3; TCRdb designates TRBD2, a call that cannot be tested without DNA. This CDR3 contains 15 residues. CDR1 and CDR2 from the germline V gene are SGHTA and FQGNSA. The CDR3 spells CASSWSGGAVDTQYF.

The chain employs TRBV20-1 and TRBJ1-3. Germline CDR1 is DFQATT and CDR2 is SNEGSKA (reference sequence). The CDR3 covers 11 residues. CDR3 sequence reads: CSASPGNTIYF.

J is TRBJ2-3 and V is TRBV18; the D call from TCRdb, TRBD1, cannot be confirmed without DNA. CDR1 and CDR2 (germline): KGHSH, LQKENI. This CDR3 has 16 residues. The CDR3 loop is CASSPGPPDSLNTQYF.

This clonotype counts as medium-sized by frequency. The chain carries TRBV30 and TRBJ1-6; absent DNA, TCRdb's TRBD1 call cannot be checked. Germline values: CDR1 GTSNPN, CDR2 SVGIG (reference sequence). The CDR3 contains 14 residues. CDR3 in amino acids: CAWTGDLNNSPLHF.

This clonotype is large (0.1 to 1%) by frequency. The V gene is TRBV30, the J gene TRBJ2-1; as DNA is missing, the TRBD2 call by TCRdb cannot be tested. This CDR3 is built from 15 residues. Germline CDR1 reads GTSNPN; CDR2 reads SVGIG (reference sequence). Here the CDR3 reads CAWSASRGGGNEQFF.

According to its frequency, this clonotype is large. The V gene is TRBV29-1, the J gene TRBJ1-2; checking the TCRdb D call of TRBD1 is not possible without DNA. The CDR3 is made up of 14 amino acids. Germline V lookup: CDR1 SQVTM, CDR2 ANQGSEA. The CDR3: CSVRRDRGNYGYTF.

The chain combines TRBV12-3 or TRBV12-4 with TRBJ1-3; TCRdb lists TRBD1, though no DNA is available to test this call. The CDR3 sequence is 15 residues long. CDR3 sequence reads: CASSWRSFSGNTIYF.

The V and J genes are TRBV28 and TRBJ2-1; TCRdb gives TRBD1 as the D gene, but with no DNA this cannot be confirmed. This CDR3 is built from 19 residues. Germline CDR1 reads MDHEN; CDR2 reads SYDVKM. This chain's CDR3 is CASSLIRFRDRGLYNEQFF.

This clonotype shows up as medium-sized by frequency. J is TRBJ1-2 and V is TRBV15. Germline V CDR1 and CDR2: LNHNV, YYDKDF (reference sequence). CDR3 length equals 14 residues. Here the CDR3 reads CATSVSATNYGYTF.

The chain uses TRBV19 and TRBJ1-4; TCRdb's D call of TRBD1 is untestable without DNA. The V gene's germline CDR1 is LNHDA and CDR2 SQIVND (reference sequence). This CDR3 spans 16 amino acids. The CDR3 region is CASSRQTGATNEKLFF.

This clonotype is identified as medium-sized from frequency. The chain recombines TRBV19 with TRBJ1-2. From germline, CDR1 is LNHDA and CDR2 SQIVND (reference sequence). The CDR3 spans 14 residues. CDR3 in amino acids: CASSSQRGGMGYTF.

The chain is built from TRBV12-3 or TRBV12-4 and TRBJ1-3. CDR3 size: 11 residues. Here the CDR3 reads CASTPGNTIYF.

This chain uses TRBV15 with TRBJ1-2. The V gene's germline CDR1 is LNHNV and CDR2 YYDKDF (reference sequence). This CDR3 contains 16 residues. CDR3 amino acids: CATSRVQDLPSYGYTF.

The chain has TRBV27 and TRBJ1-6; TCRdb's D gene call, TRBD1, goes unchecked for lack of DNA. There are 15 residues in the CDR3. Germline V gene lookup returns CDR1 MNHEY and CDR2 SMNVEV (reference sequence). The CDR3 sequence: CASSLLTGSPSPLHF.

This CDR3 reads CASSLAGTGAQETQYF. The chain links TRBV5-4 to TRBJ2-5; with no DNA, the TCRdb D assignment of TRBD1 cannot be verified. This CDR3 is built from 16 residues. CDR1 and CDR2 from the germline V gene are SGHNT and YYREEE (reference sequence).

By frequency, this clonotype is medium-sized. The CDR3 sequence is CAISEADYHQYF. The chain has TRBV10-3 and TRBJ2-5. This CDR3 has 12 amino acids. Germline-derived CDR1 and CDR2 are ENHRY and SYGVKD.